These T cell receptor beta chains were read from a single sample in a study of response to subunit inactivated influenza vaccine. Each CDR3 protein is one row after TCRdb ran MiXCR on the RT-PCR reads. The data hold 610,000 or so distinct CDR3 sequences, with 13% to 15% observed a single time. This specimen was PBMCs from blood, taken roughly 13 days after vaccination. The receptors come from a man between 50 and 59 years old who received an inactivated influenza vaccine. Each CDR3 is given with its conserved first and last residue. D genes are given only for firm matches. Not every row has a clone size; where given, it reads once, few, many or a size class.

size | J | V | D | length | CDR3 | DNA
few | TRBJ2-1 | TRBV20-1 | TRBD1 | 16 | CSARDLGQGGNNEQFF | TGCAGTGCTAGAGATTTAGGACAGGGGGGGAACAATGAGCAGTTCTTC
. | TRBJ1-1 | TRBV20-1 | TRBD1 | 15 | CSARDRDRGWIEAFF | TGCAGTGCTAGAGATCGTGACAGGGGTTGGATTGAAGCTTTCTTT
few | TRBJ2-7 | TRBV4-3 | TRBD2 | 18 | CASSQGASGGFHSYEQYF | TGCGCCAGCAGCCAAGGGGCTAGCGGGGGGTTCCACTCCTACGAGCAGTACTTC
many | TRBJ2-5 | TRBV3-1 | TRBD2 | 14 | CASSQGTTGETQYF | TGTGCCAGCAGCCAGGGGACTACGGGAGAGACCCAGTACTTC
many | TRBJ1-5 | TRBV6-1 | . | 13 | CASSAGSNQPQHF | TGTGCCAGCAGTGCAGGTAGCAATCAGCCCCAGCATTTT
many | TRBJ2-1 | TRBV7-7 | . | 16 | CASSLGENSLGNEQFF | TGTGCCAGCAGCTTAGGGGAGAACTCCCTGGGGAATGAGCAGTTCTTC
. | TRBJ1-1 | TRBV12-3/TRBV12-4 | . | 15 | CASSPGTYRGTEAFF | TGTGCCAGCAGCCCTGGGACTTATCGGGGCACTGAAGCTTTCTTT
few | TRBJ2-7 | TRBV7-2 | . | 12 | CASSLDLPLQYF | TGTGCCAGCAGCTTAGACTTGCCCCTCCAGTACTTC
many | TRBJ2-3 | TRBV6-7 | . | 15 | CASTTFPWRPDTQYF | TGTGCCAGCACTACCTTTCCCTGGAGGCCAGATACGCAGTATTTT
. | TRBJ2-7 | TRBV12-3/TRBV12-4 | . | 14 | CASSARLVFYEQYF | TGTGCCAGCAGTGCCCGACTAGTTTTCTACGAGCAGTACTTC
few | TRBJ2-1 | TRBV7-2 | . | 14 | CASSTDPGFNEQFF | TGTGCCAGCAGCACTGACCCAGGGTTCAATGAGCAGTTCTTC
. | TRBJ2-3 | TRBV7-2 | . | 16 | CASSLVAQGPRYTQYF | TGTGCCAGCAGCTTAGTCGCACAGGGTCCTAGGTATACGCAGTATTTT
many | TRBJ1-4 | TRBV5-1 | . | 14 | CASSFGAGEEKLFF | TGCGCCAGCAGCTTTGGGGCAGGGGAAGAAAAACTGTTTTTT
few | TRBJ1-1 | TRBV10-3 | . | 11 | CAISDGVGAFF | TGTGCCATCAGTGATGGGGTGGGAGCTTTCTTT
. | TRBJ2-5 | TRBV29-1 | TRBD2 | 15 | CSVDYSGGGQETQYF | TGCAGCGTTGATTACAGCGGGGGGGGTCAAGAGACCCAGTACTTC
few | TRBJ2-1 | TRBV16 | TRBD1 | 20 | CASSHSSRPRTGGSYNEQFF | TGTGCCAGCAGCCATTCCTCCCGACCAAGGACAGGGGGGTCCTACAATGAGCAGTTCTTC
. | TRBJ2-7 | TRBV21-1 | . | 12 | CASSKASYEQYF | TGTGCCAGCAGCAAAGCTTCCTACGAGCAGTACTTC
few | TRBJ2-5 | TRBV6-5 | . | 13 | CASSYSAGRTQYF | TGTGCCAGCAGTTACTCGGCAGGGAGAACCCAGTACTTC
many | TRBJ2-2 | TRBV12-3/TRBV12-4 | . | 12 | CASSLFPGELFF | TGTGCCAGCAGTTTATTTCCCGGGGAGCTGTTTTTT
few | TRBJ2-5 | TRBV18 | TRBD2 | 16 | CASSPTMTGGQETQYF | TGTGCCAGCTCACCCACCATGACGGGGGGGCAGGAGACCCAGTACTTC
. | TRBJ2-1 | TRBV12-3/TRBV12-4 | . | 14 | CASTPNRYYNEQFF | TGTGCCAGCACCCCTAACAGATACTACAATGAGCAGTTCTTC
. | TRBJ2-3 | TRBV19 | TRBD2 | 20 | CASSSRLFPRTSGKGDTQYF | TGTGCCAGTAGTAGCCGACTATTCCCCCGGACTAGCGGGAAAGGAGATACGCAGTATTTT
. | TRBJ2-2 | TRBV6-1 | . | 15 | CASSDRDTTDGELFF | TGTGCCAGCAGTGACCGGGACACTACGGACGGGGAGCTGTTTTTT
few | TRBJ1-1 | TRBV3-1 | . | 13 | CASSGGLGTEAFF | TGTGCCAGCAGCGGTGGCTTGGGTACTGAAGCTTTCTTT
few | TRBJ1-2 | TRBV27 | . | 16 | CASSLTITDGNYGYTF | TGTGCCAGCAGTTTGACAATCACGGACGGGAACTATGGCTACACCTTC
few | TRBJ2-1 | TRBV2 | TRBD2 | 17 | CASRPLMTSGGYNEQFF | TGTGCCAGCAGACCCCTCATGACTAGCGGGGGTTACAATGAGCAGTTCTTC
few | TRBJ2-4 | TRBV6-1 | TRBD2 | 16 | CASSGGLAVAKNIQYF | TGTGCCAGCAGCGGAGGACTAGCGGTAGCCAAAAACATTCAGTACTTC
many | TRBJ2-1 | TRBV29-1 | TRBD1 | 13 | CSVRTGQRNEQFF | TGCAGCGTGAGGACAGGCCAGCGCAACGAGCAGTTCTTC
. | TRBJ2-2 | TRBV5-1 | . | 14 | CASSLADGAIELFF | TGCGCCAGCAGCTTGGCGGATGGAGCAATAGAGCTGTTTTTT
. | TRBJ2-7 | TRBV7-2 | TRBD2 | 15 | CASSLAGGPAYEQYF | TGTGCCAGCAGCCTAGCGGGAGGGCCCGCCTACGAGCAGTACTTC
. | TRBJ1-2 | TRBV11-2 | . | 15 | CASSLDLGRIYGYTF | TGTGCCAGCAGCTTAGATTTGGGTCGGATCTATGGCTACACCTTC
. | TRBJ2-1 | TRBV6-5 | . | 15 | CASSYRQGFYNEQFF | TGTGCCAGCAGTTACAGGCAGGGATTCTACAATGAGCAGTTCTTC
many | TRBJ1-2 | TRBV5-1 | . | 12 | CASSEDPSGYTF | TGCGCCAGCAGCGAAGACCCGTCGGGCTACACCTTC
. | TRBJ2-1 | TRBV20-1 | . | 13 | CSANNDRYNEQFF | TGCAGTGCTAACAATGACAGGTACAATGAGCAGTTCTTC
. | TRBJ2-7 | TRBV29-1 | . | 14 | CSVEGRGENYEQYF | TGCAGCGTTGAAGGCCGCGGGGAAAACTACGAGCAGTACTTC
. | TRBJ2-4 | TRBV5-1 | . | 15 | CASSQGLLAKNIQYF | TGCGCCAGCAGCCAGGGATTGCTAGCCAAAAACATTCAGTACTTC
. | TRBJ1-1 | TRBV7-9 | . | 12 | CASSPRHTEAFF | TGTGCCAGCAGCCCCCGACACACTGAAGCTTTCTTT
many | TRBJ2-3 | TRBV27 | TRBD2 | 16 | CASRKTSGRRTDTQYF | TGTGCCAGCAGGAAGACTAGCGGGAGACGTACAGATACGCAGTATTTT
. | TRBJ2-1 | TRBV20-1 | . | 11 | CSANLLDEQFF | TGCAGTGCTAATCTTTTGGATGAGCAGTTCTTC
. | TRBJ2-1 | TRBV5-1 | TRBD1 | 15 | CASSATGGGPNEQFF | TGCGCCAGCAGCGCCACAGGGGGCGGGCCCAATGAGCAGTTCTTC
. | TRBJ2-2 | TRBV4-2 | . | 16 | CASSQAFREGTGELFF | TGTGCCAGCAGCCAAGCGTTCCGGGAAGGCACCGGGGAGCTGTTTTTT
few | TRBJ2-2 | TRBV3-1 | . | 15 | CASSPLTPRGGELFF | TGTGCCAGCAGCCCCTTGACACCTCGAGGCGGGGAGCTGTTTTTT
. | TRBJ2-3 | TRBV11-2 | . | 16 | CASSQGGIGSSDTQYF | TGTGCCAGCAGCCAAGGGGGTATCGGGAGCTCAGATACGCAGTATTTT
. | TRBJ2-5 | TRBV6-5 | . | 12 | CASSYPGATQYF | TGTGCCAGCAGTTACCCAGGCGCAACCCAGTACTTC
. | TRBJ2-7 | TRBV4-2 | . | 17 | CASSQDGGADISYEQYF | TGTGCCAGCAGCCAAGATGGAGGAGCTGACATCTCCTACGAGCAGTACTTC
few | TRBJ2-5 | TRBV29-1 | . | 13 | CSVSRGSQETQYF | TGCAGCGTTAGCAGGGGCTCCCAAGAGACCCAGTACTTC
few | TRBJ2-1 | TRBV7-9 | . | 14 | CASNSPRRPYEQFF | TGTGCCAGCAACTCTCCGCGACGGCCATACGAGCAGTTCTTC
many | TRBJ2-4 | TRBV10-3 | . | 18 | CAISESSMGGTVKNIQYF | TGTGCCATCAGTGAGTCGTCAATGGGGGGGACAGTAAAAAACATTCAGTACTTC
few | TRBJ1-3 | TRBV3-1 | . | 16 | CASSLPEGRTGNTIYF | TGTGCCAGCAGCCTACCAGAGGGAAGAACTGGAAACACCATATATTTT
. | TRBJ1-1 | TRBV20-1 | . | 12 | CSASDSNTEAFF | TGCAGTGCTAGCGACTCGAACACTGAAGCTTTCTTT
few | TRBJ2-2 | TRBV10-3 | . | 17 | CAMRGSGSTGNTGELFF | TGTGCCATGCGAGGTAGTGGAAGTACAGGGAACACCGGGGAGCTGTTTTTT
many | TRBJ2-3 | TRBV11-2 | . | 13 | CASSVDLTDTQYF | TGTGCCAGCAGCGTGGACCTCACAGATACGCAGTATTTT
few | TRBJ2-1 | TRBV3-1 | . | 16 | CASSQGRSVNYNEQFF | TGTGCCAGCAGCCAAGGTCGGTCTGTCAACTACAATGAGCAGTTCTTC